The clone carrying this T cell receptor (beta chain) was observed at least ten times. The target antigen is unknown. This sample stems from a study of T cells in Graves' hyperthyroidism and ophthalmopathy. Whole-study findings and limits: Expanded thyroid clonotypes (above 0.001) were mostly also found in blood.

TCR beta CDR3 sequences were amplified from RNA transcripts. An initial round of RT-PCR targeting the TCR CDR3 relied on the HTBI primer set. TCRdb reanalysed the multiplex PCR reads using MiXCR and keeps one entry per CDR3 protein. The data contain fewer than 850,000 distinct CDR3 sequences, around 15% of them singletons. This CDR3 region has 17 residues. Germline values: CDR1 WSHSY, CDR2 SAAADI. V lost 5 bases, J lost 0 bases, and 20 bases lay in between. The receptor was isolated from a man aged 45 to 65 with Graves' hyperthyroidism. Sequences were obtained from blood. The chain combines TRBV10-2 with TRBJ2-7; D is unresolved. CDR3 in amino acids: CASSPSPGALSSYEQYF. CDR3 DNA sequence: TGCGCCAGCAGTCCATCCCCCGGTGCACTGTCCTCCTACGAGCAGTACTTC.